In this sample, the clone carrying this T cell receptor (beta chain) turned up many times. RNA transcripts gave rise to amplified TCR beta CDR3 regions. Initially, a first-round RT-PCR of the TCR CDR3 employed the HTBI primer set. TCRdb re-derived calls from the multiplex PCR reads in MiXCR, one entry per CDR3 protein. The data contain fewer than 900,000 distinct CDR3 sequences, approximately 18% of them singletons. Germline CDR1 reads SGHAT; CDR2 reads FQNNGV. The CDR3 extends over 15 amino acids. The V gene lost 0 bases and the J gene lost 8 bases, with 15 bases spanning the gap. This sample is drawn from a study of T cells in Graves' hyperthyroidism and ophthalmopathy.

The V call is TRBV11-2, the J call TRBJ2-3, with D uncertain. The sequencing input was blood. The receptor comes from a woman aged 50 to 60 with Graves' hyperthyroidism that later progressed to Graves' ophthalmopathy. CDR3 sequence (DNA): TGTGCCAGCAGCTTAGAAGTAGTTGCGGAAGGTACGCAGTATTTT. Amino acid sequence: CASSLEVVAEGTQYF.